This T cell receptor beta chain was recorded in a study of T cells in Graves' hyperthyroidism and ophthalmopathy. About the study: Before any treatment, at initial diagnosis, peripheral blood was collected.

Amplified TCR beta CDR3 regions derived from RNA transcripts. HTBI primers drove first-round RT-PCR of the TCR CDR3. TCRdb itself ran the multiplex PCR reads through MiXCR, one entry per CDR3 protein. The sample lists approximately 400,000 distinct CDR3 sequences, more than 15% occurring once. Trimming left V 1 base short and J 1 base short, with 11 bases between. Germline CDR1 and CDR2: SGHAT and FQDESV (reference sequence). The CDR3 has 15 residues. This clonotype came up many times. This receptor was obtained from a woman aged 18-35 years with Graves' hyperthyroidism. The chain recombines TRBV11-1 with TRBJ2-7; either TRBD1 or TRBD2 may fit D (5 bases each). The material sequenced was blood. The CDR3 DNA reads TGTGCCAGCAGCTTAGAATCGGGGCCGTCCTACGAGCAGTACTTC. Its translation: CASSLESGPSYEQYF.